The rows below give T cell receptor beta chains drawn from one sample of a study of blood T cell repertoires in COVID-19. TCRdb's table, derived via immunoSEQ multiplex PCR, lists solely in-frame clones and lacks some. The sample holds 140,000 or so clones; roughly three quarters are singletons and the top ten take 7% to 9%. Sequencing was performed on peripheral blood. The receptors were sampled from a man between 50 and 59 years old with active or convalescent COVID-19. Each CDR3 is given with its conserved first and last residue. A D gene is named only where the DNA matches it firmly. Clone size is shown for a subset of rows, as once, few, many or a class of expanded clone.

TRBV6-6	11	-	TRBJ2-7	-	TGTGCCAGCAGTTCCCAGTACGAGCAGTACTTC	CASSSQYEQYF
TRBV27	13	-	TRBJ2-4	-	TGTGCCAGCAGTTTAAGCTATCGGAACATTCAGTACTTC	CASSLSYRNIQYF
TRBV13	15	-	TRBJ2-7	-	TGTGCCAGCAGGATCAGGGGGGAAGGGATCTACGAGCAGTACTTC	CASRIRGEGIYEQYF
TRBV27	15	-	TRBJ1-5	-	TGTGCCAGCAGTTTAGGCAGGGGCGGCCATCAGCCCCAGCATTTT	CASSLGRGGHQPQHF
TRBV5-1	13	-	TRBJ2-7	-	TGCGCCAGCAGCCGGACGGAGGTTTACGAGCAGTACTTC	CASSRTEVYEQYF
TRBV28	15	once	TRBJ1-2	TRBD1	TGTGCCAGCAGTTCGCTTCCGGGACAGGGAATTGGCTACACCTTC	CASSSLPGQGIGYTF
TRBV10-2	11	-	TRBJ2-7	TRBD1	TGCGCCAGCCGGACAGGGGTTGAGCAGTACTTC	CASRTGVEQYF
TRBV10-3	12	-	TRBJ2-7	TRBD1	TGTGCCACCCTCGGACAGGGCTACGAGCAGTACTTC	CATLGQGYEQYF
TRBV5-1	15	-	TRBJ1-1	TRBD1	TGCGCCAGCAGCGAGGGGGCCCTCATGAACACTGAAGCTTTCTTT	CASSEGALMNTEAFF
TRBV10-3	14	once	TRBJ2-2	-	TGTGCCATCAAGGCAGGAGGGGTGGCCGGGGAGCTGTTTTTT	CAIKAGGVAGELFF
TRBV12-3/TRBV12-4	13	-	TRBJ1-1	TRBD1	TGTGCCAGCAGTTTAGGACAGGGAGCTGAAGCTTTCTTT	CASSLGQGAEAFF
TRBV9	15	-	TRBJ2-3	-	TGTGCCAGCAGCCCTTTAGCGGATAACACAGATACGCAGTATTTT	CASSPLADNTDTQYF
TRBV19	14	-	TRBJ2-7	-	TGTGCCAGTAGTTCTCAGACAGGCTCCTACGAGCAGTACTTC	CASSSQTGSYEQYF
TRBV9	16	-	TRBJ2-2	TRBD2	TGTGCCAGCAGCGTCCCCGGACTAGCGGTAACCGGGGAGCTGTTTTTT	CASSVPGLAVTGELFF
TRBV3-1/TRBV3-2	14	-	TRBJ2-1	-	TGTGCCAGCAGCCTCCGCCTTAGAGCGGGTGAGCAGTTCTTC	CASSLRLRAGEQFF
TRBV6-2/TRBV6-3	17	-	TRBJ2-1	TRBD2	TGTGCCAGCAGTCTCAACCTCCCGGGACTAGCGGGAGGCGAGCAGTTCTTC	CASSLNLPGLAGGEQFF
TRBV5-1	15	-	TRBJ2-2	-	TGCGCCAGCAGCCTGGGGGGAGCGAACACCGGGGAGCTGTTTTTT	CASSLGGANTGELFF
TRBV29-1	13	-	TRBJ1-5	-	TGCAGCGTTGACCCCGGAGACAATCAGCCCCAGCATTTT	CSVDPGDNQPQHF
TRBV7-8	12	-	TRBJ1-1	TRBD1	TGTGCCAGCAGCGCCCGGACAGGTGAAGCTTTCTTT	CASSARTGEAFF
TRBV7-9	16	-	TRBJ2-7	TRBD2	TGTGCCAGCAGCTCCGGGCTAGCGGTACGTTCCTACGAGCAGTACTTC	CASSSGLAVRSYEQYF
TRBV4-1	16	-	TRBJ2-3	TRBD1	TGCGCCAGCAGCCAAGTACGACAGGGGGGCACAGATACGCAGTATTTT	CASSQVRQGGTDTQYF
TRBV28	17	-	TRBJ1-4	TRBD1	TGTGCCAGCAACCCAGGGCCCCACAGGGGGCGAAAGGAAAAACTGTTTTTT	CASNPGPHRGRKEKLFF
TRBV28	13	once	TRBJ2-4	-	TGTGCCAGCAGTTTTAGGATTCGGGACATTCAGTACTTC	CASSFRIRDIQYF
TRBV6-4	14	-	TRBJ1-1	-	TGTGCCAGCAGGGCCGGGTCCGAGGGCACTGAAGCTTTCTTT	CASRAGSEGTEAFF
TRBV5-4	13	-	TRBJ1-1	-	TGTGCCAGCATCGACACCCTAAACACTGAAGCTTTCTTT	CASIDTLNTEAFF
TRBV6-5	14	-	TRBJ2-1	-	TGTGCCAGCAGTTACTCTCCTTACTACAATGAGCAGTTCTTC	CASSYSPYYNEQFF
TRBV7-9	15	-	TRBJ2-1	-	TGTGCCAGCAGCCCCTTAGCGATCCTGGACAATGAGCAGTTCTTC	CASSPLAILDNEQFF
TRBV7-6	17	-	TRBJ2-3	-	TGTGCCAGCAGCCTCTCTAGCGCCTCACCTAATTTTGATACGCAGTATTTT	CASSLSSASPNFDTQYF
TRBV29-1	15	-	TRBJ2-1	TRBD2	TGCAGCGTTGATTTGGGGGAGGGATCTCACAATGAGCAGTTCTTC	CSVDLGEGSHNEQFF
TRBV9	12	few	TRBJ2-1	-	-	CASVGTGTSLFF
TRBV6-5	14	-	TRBJ1-1	-	TGTGCCAGCAGTTACCGAGCCAGGGGCCCTGAAGCTTTCTTT	CASSYRARGPEAFF
TRBV6-5	15	once	TRBJ1-4	TRBD1	TGTGCCAGCAGTTACTCCGGGACAGGGGGTGAAAAACTGTTTTTT	CASSYSGTGGEKLFF
TRBV7-9	15	-	TRBJ1-5	TRBD1	TGTGCCAGCAGCTCGGGACAGGGAGGCAATCAGCCCCAGCATTTT	CASSSGQGGNQPQHF
TRBV7-3	15	-	TRBJ2-7	TRBD1	TGTGCCAGCAGCTTAGGACAGGGGGGTATTTCCGAGCAGTACTTC	CASSLGQGGISEQYF
TRBV7-8	12	few	TRBJ2-2	-	TGTGCCAGCAGCTCCAACGGCGGGGAGCTGTTTTTT	CASSSNGGELFF
TRBV11-2	17	-	TRBJ1-3	-	TGTGCCAGCAGCCCCTACGAGATGCGGATCACTGGAAACACCATATATTTT	CASSPYEMRITGNTIYF
TRBV10-1	16	-	TRBJ2-7	TRBD2	TGCGCCAGCAGTGAGACTAGCGGGAGAATAGGCAACGAGCAGTACTTC	CASSETSGRIGNEQYF
TRBV4-2	14	-	TRBJ1-6	-	TGTGCCAGCAGCCCCGGGACTGGGTCCTCACCCCTCCACTTT	CASSPGTGSSPLHF
TRBV7-9	15	-	TRBJ2-3	TRBD2	TGTGCCAGCAGCTTGCTAACGGGAGGACGGGATACGCAGTATTTT	CASSLLTGGRDTQYF
TRBV7-2	18	once	TRBJ2-5	TRBD2	TGTGCCAGCAGCTTATCTAGGACTAGCGGGAGGGTCCAAGAGACCCAGTACTTC	CASSLSRTSGRVQETQYF
TRBV9	14	-	TRBJ2-2	-	TGTGCCAGCAGCGTAGACGGGAGCGCCGGGGAGCTGTTTTTT	CASSVDGSAGELFF